The entry that follows covers one TCR beta chain sequence. The CDR3 is made up of 13 amino acids. From germline, CDR1 is MNHEY and CDR2 SMNVEV (reference sequence). V lost 7 bases and J lost 0, with 10 bases in between. The entry originates in a study of shared clonotypes between healthy human individuals. Study information: The cohort had two women and a few men, ages 18 to 49.

Naive CD8 cells comprised CD45RO-negative, CCR7-positively selected cells, excluding terminally differentiated effector memory CD45RA+ cells. Under the authors' procedure: Quality scores were absent from the junction-only immunoSEQ sequences, so filtering differed. Sequencing was performed with immunoSEQ multiplex PCR; in TCRdb, only in-frame clones are kept and a portion is missing. From that table come the V and J calls and clone size; the DNA was used to work out D and trimming. This table has millions of clones, just over 90% appearing once. The clonotype was recovered from a man aged 18 to 30 in good health. Some clones in this sample may be carry-over from other donors' samples. Material: naive CD8+ T cells from PBMCs. V and J are TRBV27 and TRBJ2-7, with D perhaps TRBD1 or TRBD2 (5 bases each). CDR3 in amino acids: CASTTGPSYEQYF. CDR3 in DNA: TGTGCCAGCACCACGGGACCCTCCTACGAGCAGTACTTC.